What follows are 8 T cell receptor beta chains derived from one specimen sequenced in a study of blood T cell repertoires in COVID-19. Profiling relied on immunoSEQ multiplex PCR, and the TCRdb table lists in-frame clones only, not all of them. The repertoire holds just under 45,000 clones, with just under 90% as singletons. Sequenced material: peripheral blood. These TCRs come from a middle-aged man with COVID-19, enrolled during active disease.

The rearrangement links TRBV5-1 to TRBJ2-2, with a tentative D call TRBD1 (6 bases). Germline lookup yields CDR1 SGHRS and CDR2 YFSETQ. The CDR3 consists of 16 residues. Trimming cost V 2 bases and J 6 bases, with 17 bases left between them. The CDR3 sequence is CASSLGGLGGSGELFF. CDR3 DNA sequence: TGCGCCAGCAGCTTAGGTGGTCTTGGGGGCTCCGGGGAGCTGTTTTTT.

CDR3: CASSPYSGGLENTIYF. DNA of the CDR3: TGTGCCAGCAGCCCTTATTCGGGGGGCCTGGAAAACACCATATATTTT. V gene TRBV11-2 combines with J gene TRBJ1-3; a possible D gene is TRBD1 (6 bases). This CDR3 has 16 residues. The ends were cut back, 5 bases at V and 6 bases at J, with 20 bases in the middle. CDR1 and CDR2 (germline): SGHAT, FQNNGV.

The chain couples TRBV7-3 to TRBJ1-2; 9 bases align to TRBD1. CDR3 length equals 14 residues. Germline V gene sequence: CDR1 SGHTA, CDR2 FQGTGA. Unmatched junction bases numbered 7, after V lost 5 bases and J lost 6 bases. The CDR3 is CASSRTGDVHGYTF. The CDR3 nucleotides read TGTGCCAGCAGCCGGACAGGGGATGTTCATGGCTACACCTTC.

This chain links TRBV12-3 or TRBV12-4 with TRBJ2-2; tentative D call: TRBD1 (6 bases). The V end was cut by 5 bases, the J end by 6 bases, with 10 bases between. The CDR3 is made up of 13 amino acids. The CDR3, as DNA: TGTGCCAGCAGTCGTGGGGGCCCCGGGGAGCTGTTTTTT. Its protein is CASSRGGPGELFF.

The chain combines TRBV5-1 with TRBJ1-1, with a possible D match to TRBD1 (6 bases). The CDR3 loop spans 11 amino acids. The germline V and J ends were trimmed by 3 bases and 10 bases, with 10 bases remaining between them. CDR1 SGHRS and CDR2 YFSETQ come from the germline V gene. Written as DNA, the CDR3 is TGCGCCAGCAGCTGGGAAGGGGGAGCTTTCTTT. Its protein is CASSWEGGAFF.

The chain uses TRBV27 and TRBJ1-5, with 7 positions matching TRBD1. Trimming at V came to 5 bases and at J to 3 bases, leaving 13 bases not matched to a gene. CDR1 MNHEY and CDR2 SMNVEV come from the germline V gene (reference sequence). The CDR3 covers 17 residues. CDR3 nucleotide sequence: TGTGCCAGCAGTGGAACAGGGGTATTAGGGGCCAATCAGCCCCAGCATTTT. Translating it yields CASSGTGVLGANQPQHF.

The chain has TRBV29-1 and TRBJ1-6, with 8 positions matching TRBD1. This CDR3 has 13 residues. V shed 5 bases, J shed 9 bases, and the junction held 6 bases outside the gene matches. Per germline, CDR1 SQVTM and CDR2 ANQGSEA. The CDR3 loop reads CSVSTGVGSPLHF. CDR3 nucleotides: TGCAGCGTTTCGACAGGGGTCGGTTCACCCCTCCACTTT.

V gene TRBV9 combines with J gene TRBJ2-3; weak D call: TRBD2 (6 bases). The V and J ends lost 3 bases and 4 bases respectively, with 9 bases between them. CDR3 length: 13 amino acids. The V gene's germline CDR1 is SGDLS and CDR2 YYNGEE. CDR3 coding DNA: TGTGCCAGCAGCGACTCGGGGGCAGATACGCAGTATTTT. Translated, it gives CASSDSGADTQYF.